Given below is one T cell receptor beta chain in context. Its specificity is unknown. The sample comes from a study of T cell responses to AZD1222 COVID-19 vaccine. Study as a whole: Analysis merged second doses at about 4 or about 12 weeks. Findings and limits, study-wide: Females made up more of the donors, who were largely white British, and clonal diversity may have come out too low. Close to half of all spike-specific TCRs reportedly target regions of the variants that are unmutated.

This CDR3 comprises 15 residues. V was shortened by 2 bases and J by 0 bases, with 11 bases between the two germline ends. The germline V gene has CDR1 SGHNT and CDR2 YYREEE (reference sequence). Assay: immunoSEQ multiplex PCR; the TCRdb copy retains only in-frame clones and omits some. The sample lists under 200,000 clones, about nine tenths occurring once. The starting material was peripheral blood, obtained on day 0 of AZD1222 vaccination. The chain recombines TRBV5-4 with TRBJ1-1; D perhaps matches TRBD1 (6 bases). The source of this sequence is an adult in good health. The CDR3 DNA reads TGTGCCAGCAGCTTCAGGGGAGGGATGAACACTGAAGCTTTCTTT. It codes for CASSFRGGMNTEAFF.